Shown below are 19 T cell receptor beta chains from a single sample sequenced in a study of blood T cell repertoires in COVID-19. This table comes from immunoSEQ multiplex PCR, and its TCRdb copy is limited to in-frame clones, with some not included. The repertoire holds 250,000 to 300,000 clones, with about 73% as singletons. Sequencing was done on a sample of peripheral blood. The receptors stem from a woman aged 80 or older with acute or convalescent COVID-19.

The genes are TRBV4-2 and TRBJ1-5; 8 nucleotides align to TRBD1. The CDR3 is made up of 15 amino acids. Germline V gives CDR1 LGHNA, CDR2 YNFKEQ. The V segment lost 3 bases and the J segment 2 bases; nucleotides outside the gene matches: 3. The CDR3 sequence: CASSQATGGNQPQHF. The CDR3 region has the DNA TGTGCCAGCAGCCAGGCGACAGGGGGCAATCAGCCCCAGCATTTT.

The J gene is TRBJ2-3, the V gene TRBV2; 8 nucleotides line up with TRBD2. V was pared by 7 bases and J by 5 bases, with 11 bases of the junction left unmatched. Germline CDR1 and CDR2: SNHLY and FYNNEI. This CDR3 has 15 amino acids. As DNA, the CDR3 is TGTGCCAGCACTAGGACGCGGGGGGTTTTAGATACGCAGTATTTT. Residues: CASTRTRGVLDTQYF.

The chain links TRBV7-2 to TRBJ2-7, with a weak D call TRBD2 (6 bases). The CDR3 loop spans 14 amino acids. V shed 5 bases and J shed 3 bases, with 14 bases lying between them. Germline values: CDR1 SGHTA, CDR2 FQGNSA. The CDR3 spells CASSRTTGNYEQYF. The CDR3 DNA sequence: TGTGCCAGCAGCCGGACTACAGGAAACTACGAGCAGTACTTC.

This clone was found many times. The chain combines TRBV5-5 with TRBJ2-1; D remains unclear. V was clipped by 1 base and J by 7 bases, with 18 bases between them. Per germline, CDR1 SGHKS and CDR2 YYEKEE (reference sequence). This CDR3 comprises 16 residues. CDR3 bases: TGTGCCAGCAGCTTGAGAAGCCTTCTGCCATTAAATGAGCAGTTCTTC. Its translation is CASSLRSLLPLNEQFF.

The J gene is TRBJ2-1, the V gene TRBV10-1, with 14 nucleotides matching TRBD2. The CDR3 extends over 17 amino acids. Germline V gives CDR1 WNHNN, CDR2 SYGVQD (reference sequence). V lost 5 bases to trimming and J lost 5 bases; unmatched junction nucleotides: 8. The CDR3 DNA is TGCGCCAGCAGTCCCGCCGGACTAGCGGGGGGTCACAATGAGCAGTTCTTC. Translation: CASSPAGLAGGHNEQFF.

The rearrangement uses TRBV5-1 and TRBJ2-2; no definite D call. The CDR3 has 14 amino acids. Germline lookup yields CDR1 SGHRS and CDR2 YFSETQ. V dropped 0 bases and J dropped 3 bases, with 6 bases sitting between them. The CDR3 DNA reads TGCGCCAGCAGCTTGGGGGCATACACCGGGGAGCTGTTTTTT. It codes for CASSLGAYTGELFF.

The chain employs TRBV19 and TRBJ1-3, with D unresolved. This CDR3 has 16 residues. Trimming cost V 7 bases and J 2 bases, with 18 bases left between them. Looked up from germline, CDR1 is LNHDA and CDR2 is SQIVND (reference sequence). The CDR3 nucleotides are TGTGCCAGTACCAGGAGGCCTCAAGGAACTGGAAACACCATATATTTT. This translates into CASTRRPQGTGNTIYF.

The CDR3 sequence is CASSLGQGVTDTQYF. CDR3 bases: TGCGCCAGCAGCTTGGGGCAGGGGGTCACAGATACGCAGTATTTT. This chain links TRBV5-1 with TRBJ2-3; 7 positions match TRBD1. V was pared by 0 bases and J by 2 bases, with 3 bases of the junction left unmatched. This CDR3 contains 15 residues. Germline loops: CDR1 SGHRS, CDR2 YFSETQ.

The chain joins TRBV7-2 to TRBJ2-1, with 8 bases fitting TRBD2. Trimming cost V 4 bases and J 2 bases; bases outside gene matches: 4. Germline V gene sequence: CDR1 SGHTA, CDR2 FQGNSA. The CDR3 loop spans 15 amino acids. As DNA, the CDR3 is TGTGCCAGCAGCTGGGAGACTAGCGCCTACAATGAGCAGTTCTTC. Its translation is CASSWETSAYNEQFF.

CDR3 sequence reads: CASKGLAGFTDTQYF. The CDR3 DNA reads TGTGCCAGCAAAGGACTAGCGGGGTTCACAGATACGCAGTATTTT. The chain carries TRBV2 and TRBJ2-3, with 12 positions matching TRBD2. The CDR3 consists of 15 residues. CDR1 and CDR2 (germline): SNHLY, FYNNEI. Trimming removed 7 bases from V and 2 bases from J; junction bases left unmatched: 4. The variable domain in full, completed from reference TRBV2 and TRBJ2-3, reads EPEVTQTPSHQVTQMGQEVILRCVPISNHLYFYWYRQILGQKVEFLVSFYNNEISEKSEIFDDQFSVERPDGSNFTLKIRSTKLEDSAMYFCASKGLAGFTDTQYFGPGTRLTVL.

V and J are TRBV10-2 and TRBJ2-7; TRBD2 matches 7 bases. With V trimmed by 8 bases and J by 2 bases, 12 bases remained unmatched. The length of the CDR3 is 15 residues. Germline V CDR1 and CDR2: WSHSY, SAAADI. The chain's CDR3 is CASDVGGGQTYEQYF. DNA of the CDR3: TGCGCCAGCGACGTGGGGGGAGGGCAAACCTACGAGCAGTACTTC.

The J gene is TRBJ1-5, the V gene TRBV4-3, with D uncertain. The CDR3 extends over 14 amino acids. The germline CDR1 and CDR2 sequences are LGHNA and YSLEER. The germline V and J ends were trimmed by 3 bases and 10 bases, with 16 bases remaining between them. DNA of the CDR3: TGCGCCAGCAGCCACGCACATTCACCGGGACCCCAGCATTTT. Protein sequence: CASSHAHSPGPQHF.

V is TRBV6-5 and J is TRBJ1-5; D uncertain. V dropped 4 bases and J dropped 9 bases, with 10 bases sitting between them. This CDR3 spans 12 amino acids. Germline V CDR1 and CDR2: MNHEY, SVGAGI. CDR3 DNA sequence: TGTGCCAGCAGTTCGGGTTCGGGGCCCCAGCATTTT. Translating it yields CASSSGSGPQHF.

The chain combines TRBV2 with TRBJ2-1; TRBD2 might be the D (6 bases). V was clipped by 5 bases and J by 4 bases, with 15 bases between them. The germline V gene encodes CDR1 SNHLY and CDR2 FYNNEI. This CDR3 spans 15 amino acids. The CDR3: CASSPRFGTYNEQFF. The CDR3, as DNA: TGTGCCAGCAGTCCACGGTTTGGGACTTACAATGAGCAGTTCTTC.

The CDR3 here is CATSRDRGNYGYTF. The CDR3 region has the DNA TGTGCCACCAGCAGAGATAGGGGAAATTATGGCTACACCTTC. The genes are TRBV15 and TRBJ1-2; a weak D match, TRBD1 (5 bases). V dropped 0 bases and J dropped 5 bases, with 10 bases sitting between them. Germline V gene lookup returns CDR1 LNHNV and CDR2 YYDKDF (reference sequence). This CDR3 is built from 14 residues.

This clone was detected a few times. The CDR3 DNA reads as TGCGCCAGCAGCTTGGCGGGGGAACGTAGGGCTTTCTTT. It codes for CASSLAGERRAFF. The chain carries TRBV5-1 and TRBJ1-1, with D possibly matching TRBD1 (5 bases). Looked up from germline, CDR1 is SGHRS and CDR2 is YFSETQ. The CDR3 covers 13 residues. Between the trimmed V and J ends, which lost 0 bases and 11 bases, there was a span of 14 bases.

This clone was observed once. Other DNA variants within this sample encode the same CDR3. The DNA of the CDR3 is TGCGCCAGCAGCCCACAGGGGGGTAACACTGAAGCTTTCTTT. It is translated as CASSPQGGNTEAFF. This rearrangement joins TRBV5-1 to TRBJ1-1; 8 bases map to TRBD1. Germline-derived CDR1 and CDR2 are SGHRS and YFSETQ. V shed 4 bases and J 2 bases; nucleotides not matched to a gene: 4. The CDR3 sequence is 14 residues long.

This sequence joins TRBV6-5 and TRBJ2-1; a possible D gene is TRBD2 (6 bases). Germline CDR1 is MNHEY and CDR2 is SVGAGI. CDR3 length: 13 amino acids. V shed 6 bases and J shed 7 bases, with 13 bases lying between them. The DNA of the CDR3 is TGTGCCAGCAGCGGTCAGGGAGGTAATGAGCAGTTCTTC. This codes for CASSGQGGNEQFF.

The V gene is TRBV5-1, the J gene TRBJ2-1; 12 nucleotides agree with TRBD2. The germline V gene encodes CDR1 SGHRS and CDR2 YFSETQ. The junction had 14 bases not matched to a gene; V was cut back by 3 bases and J by 4 bases. The CDR3 consists of 19 residues. The DNA for the CDR3 is TGCGCCAGCAGCTGGGCTACTAGCGGGGGGCGCCGGGGATACAATGAGCAGTTCTTC. This codes for CASSWATSGGRRGYNEQFF.